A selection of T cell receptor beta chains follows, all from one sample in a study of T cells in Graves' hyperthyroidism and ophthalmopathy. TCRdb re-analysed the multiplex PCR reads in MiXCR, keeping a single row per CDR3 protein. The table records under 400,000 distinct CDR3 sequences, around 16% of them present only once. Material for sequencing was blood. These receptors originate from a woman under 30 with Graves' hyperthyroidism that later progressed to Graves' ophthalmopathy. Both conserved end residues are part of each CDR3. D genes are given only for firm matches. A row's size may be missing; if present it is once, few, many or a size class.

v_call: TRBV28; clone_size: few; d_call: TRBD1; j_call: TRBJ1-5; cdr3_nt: TGTGCCAGCAGTACCGGACAGGGACGCAAGCCCCAGCATTTT; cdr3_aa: CASSTGQGRKPQHF
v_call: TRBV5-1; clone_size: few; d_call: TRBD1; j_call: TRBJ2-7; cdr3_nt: TGCGCCAGCAGCACCTCAGGGGGCGAGGGCTACGAGCAGTACTTC; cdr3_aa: CASSTSGGEGYEQYF
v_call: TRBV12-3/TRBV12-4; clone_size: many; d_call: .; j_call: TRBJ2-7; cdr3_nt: TGTGCCAGCAGTTTATCATGGACGGGATCGGCCTACGAGCAGTACTTC; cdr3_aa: CASSLSWTGSAYEQYF
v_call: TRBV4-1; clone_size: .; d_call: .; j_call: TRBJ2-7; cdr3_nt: TGCGCCAGCAGCCAAGTCGAGTCTGACGAGCAGTACTTC; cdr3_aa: CASSQVESDEQYF
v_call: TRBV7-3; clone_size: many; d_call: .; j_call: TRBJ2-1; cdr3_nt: TGTGCCAGCAGCTTAAACAACAATGAGCAGTTCTTC; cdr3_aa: CASSLNNNEQFF
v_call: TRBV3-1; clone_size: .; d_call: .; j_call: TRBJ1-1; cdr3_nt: TGTGCCAGCAGCCAAGATCTAGGACGGAGCGTCCTGAACACTGAAGCTTTCTTT; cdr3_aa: CASSQDLGRSVLNTEAFF
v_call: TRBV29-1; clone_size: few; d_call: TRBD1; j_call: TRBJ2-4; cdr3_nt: TGCAGCGTTGAAGTTCTCCCGGGACAGGGGGGCCTAGCCAAAAACATTCAGTACTTC; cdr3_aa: CSVEVLPGQGGLAKNIQYF
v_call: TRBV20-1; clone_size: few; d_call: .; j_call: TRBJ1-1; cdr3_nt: TGCAGTGCCCCGTTGGGGGGGGTAGCTTTCTTT; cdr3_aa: CSAPLGGVAFF
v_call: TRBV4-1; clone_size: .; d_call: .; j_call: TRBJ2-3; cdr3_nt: TGCGCCAGCAGCCAAGATCCCGGGGGCACCTGGAATAGCGGACTCACAGATACGCAGTATTTT; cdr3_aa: CASSQDPGGTWNSGLTDTQYF
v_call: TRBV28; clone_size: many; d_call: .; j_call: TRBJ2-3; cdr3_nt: TGTGCCAGCACCACCGTCGGGGCTAGCCGCACAGATACGCAGTATTTT; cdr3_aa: CASTTVGASRTDTQYF
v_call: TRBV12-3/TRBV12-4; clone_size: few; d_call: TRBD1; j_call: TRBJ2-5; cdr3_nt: TGTGCCAGCACCCGTGCCGGGACAGTCCAAGAGACCCAGTACTTC; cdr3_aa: CASTRAGTVQETQYF
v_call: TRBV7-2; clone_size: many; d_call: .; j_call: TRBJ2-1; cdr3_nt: TGTGCCAGCAGCTTAGCAGCAGATGAGCAGTTCTTC; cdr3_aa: CASSLAADEQFF